The 26 T cell receptor beta chains given below trace back to one sample, sequenced in a study of blood T cells in healthy people across ages. Then a second PCR, running roughly 7 to 11 cycles, was carried out with a sample-barcoded 5' primer and a J-beta primer mix. Each CDR3 protein is one row after TCRdb ran MiXCR on the 5' RACE reads. The sample lists more than 650,000 distinct CDR3 sequences; 22% were seen once. Specimen: blood. The receptors here all came from a man between 65 and 85 years old in good health.

This clonotype has at least ten counts. The chain links TRBV12-3 or TRBV12-4 to TRBJ2-4; weak D call: TRBD2 (5 bases). The V end was cut by 1 base, the J end by 7 bases, with 8 bases between. The CDR3 runs 13 residues. CDR3 loop: CASSLGGSNIQYF. As DNA, the CDR3 is TGTGCCAGCAGTTTAGGCGGGTCGAACATTCAGTACTTC.

The chain has TRBV5-1 and TRBJ1-1; no clear D gene. The V gene lost 5 bases and the J gene lost 1 base, with 12 bases spanning the gap. The V gene's germline CDR1 is SGHRS and CDR2 YFSETQ. This CDR3 has 14 residues. The DNA of the CDR3 is TGCGCCAGCAGATGGGGTAGGACGAACACTGAAGCTTTCTTT. It translates to CASRWGRTNTEAFF.

This clonotype was seen a few times. The chain carries TRBV5-1 and TRBJ2-4, with D possibly called TRBD1 or TRBD2 (5 bases each). The CDR3 consists of 15 residues. Germline V gene lookup returns CDR1 SGHRS and CDR2 YFSETQ. V lost 5 bases, J lost 3 bases, and 15 bases lay in between. DNA for the CDR3: TGCGCCAGCAGACTTCCCGGGACGGGCAAAAACATTCAGTACTTC. Its translation is CASRLPGTGKNIQYF. Full variable domain (missing parts from reference TRBV5-1 and TRBJ2-4): KAGVTQTPRYLIKTRGQQVTLSCSPISGHRSVSWYQQTPGQGLQFLFEYFSETQRNKGNFPGRFSGRQFSNSRSEMNVSTLELGDSALYLCASRLPGTGKNIQYFGAGTRLSVL.

This clonotype came up a few times. The chain uses TRBV11-3 and TRBJ2-1, with 12 bases that match TRBD2. The CDR3 extends over 18 amino acids. Germline CDR1 is SGHNT and CDR2 is YENEEA. The trim removed 5 bases at V and 6 bases at J, leaving 14 bases unmatched. The CDR3 nucleotides read TGTGCCAGCAGCCTCATTGGGAAACTAGCGGGAGGTTCCAATGAGCAGTTCTTC. It encodes CASSLIGKLAGGSNEQFF.

The CDR3 loop reads CASSLGGQGDDYGYTF. CDR3 bases: TGCGCCAGCAGCTTGGGGGGACAGGGAGACGACTATGGCTACACCTTC. The rearrangement uses TRBV5-1 and TRBJ1-2; 9 bases line up with TRBD1. J lost 3 bases, V lost 0 bases, and 6 bases had no gene match. The CDR3 loop spans 16 amino acids. Germline loops: CDR1 SGHRS, CDR2 YFSETQ.

The rearrangement uses TRBV11-2 and TRBJ1-1, with 8 bases aligning to TRBD1. The CDR3 has 14 amino acids. Trimming at V came to 4 bases and at J to 4 bases, leaving 5 bases not matched to a gene. Germline CDR1 is SGHAT and CDR2 is FQNNGV. CDR3 amino acids: CASSSRDRRTEAFF. CDR3 DNA sequence: TGTGCCAGCAGCTCGCGGGACAGGCGCACTGAAGCTTTCTTT.

There are a few counts of this clonotype. The J gene is TRBJ2-5, the V gene TRBV27; the D gene is possibly TRBD1 (7 bases). The J call may be in error: the DNA end matches TRBJ2-7 better. CDR1 and CDR2 from the germline V gene are MNHEY and SMNVEV (reference sequence). CDR3 length: 14 amino acids. CDR3 nucleotide sequence: TGTGCCAGCAGTGCCAGGGGGGTGTACAACGAGCAGTACTTC. It specifies CASSARGVYNEQYF.

This clonotype was counted between two and nine times. This chain uses TRBV13 with TRBJ2-1, with D unresolved. The V end lost 3 bases, the J end lost 0 bases, and 9 bases lay between the germline ends. The CDR3 covers 15 residues. Germline V lookup: CDR1 PRHDT, CDR2 FYEKMQ (reference sequence). The CDR3 loop is CASSFSWSSYNEQFF. CDR3 DNA sequence: TGTGCCAGCAGCTTCAGCTGGAGCTCCTACAATGAGCAGTTCTTC.

The count of this clonotype is one. The V and J genes are TRBV10-2 and TRBJ2-2; D remains unclear. Between the trimmed V and J ends, which lost 7 bases and 4 bases, there was a span of 4 bases. This CDR3 is 11 amino acids long. Germline V gene data show CDR1 as WSHSY and CDR2 as SAAADI. CDR3 region: CASIATGELFF. Written as DNA, the CDR3 is TGCGCCAGCATAGCCACCGGGGAGCTGTTTTTT.

Points on this clonotype: This may stem from a read error, because a much larger clone lies one nucleotide away. The V gene is TRBV18, the J gene TRBJ2-1; perhaps TRBD1 as D (6 bases). Judging by the DNA end, TRBJ2-5 fits better; the J call may be wrong. The CDR3 is made up of 15 amino acids. Germline-derived CDR1 and CDR2 are KGHSH and LQKENI. CDR3 DNA sequence: TGTGCCAGCTCACCACCGTTTGGGGGCCAAGAGGCCCAGTACTTC. It translates to CASSPPFGGQEAQYF.

This clonotype turned up a few times. CDR3 in DNA: TGTGCCAGCAGCTTGGGGAACAGGGTGGACACTGAAGCTTTCTTT. This gives the protein CASSLGNRVDTEAFF. The V and J genes are TRBV13 and TRBJ1-1, with D perhaps matching TRBD1 (6 bases). Germline CDR1 is PRHDT and CDR2 is FYEKMQ (reference sequence). This CDR3 region has 15 residues. V lost 3 bases and J 3 bases, leaving 14 bases between the germline ends.

The chain has TRBV10-3 and TRBJ2-1; no definite D call. Germline V gene data show CDR1 as ENHRY and CDR2 as SYGVKD. CDR3 size: 17 residues. V was cut by 2 bases and J by 0 bases, with 14 bases left in between. The CDR3 region has the DNA TGTGCCATCAGTGAGCCCCTGTGGGTGACCTCCTACAATGAGCAGTTCTTC. Protein product: CAISEPLWVTSYNEQFF.

This chain connects TRBV12-3 or TRBV12-4 to TRBJ1-1, with D maybe TRBD1 (6 bases). V dropped 4 bases and J dropped 5 bases, with 8 bases sitting between them. This CDR3 contains 12 residues. The chain's CDR3 is CASSSQGTEAFF. CDR3 coding DNA: TGTGCCAGCAGTTCTCAGGGGACTGAAGCTTTCTTT.

This sequence joins TRBV7-2 and TRBJ1-6; D uncertain. Germline values: CDR1 SGHTA, CDR2 FQGNSA. V lost 3 bases and J 4 bases, leaving 7 bases between the germline ends. This CDR3 has 14 amino acids. CDR3 amino acids: CASSFDGYNSPLHF. CDR3 coding DNA: TGTGCCAGCAGCTTCGACGGGTATAATTCACCCCTCCACTTT.

The V and J genes are TRBV3-1 and TRBJ2-7; D unresolved. This CDR3 is built from 14 residues. In germline, CDR1 is LGHDT, CDR2 YNNKEL (reference sequence). V gave up 1 base and J gave up 0 bases, with 7 bases separating them. CDR3 in DNA: TGTGCCAGCAGCCAAGGCGTGAGCTCCTACGAGCAGTACGTC. It codes for CASSQGVSSYEQYV.

CDR3 in amino acids: CASSLDLPGADTQYF. Written as DNA, the CDR3 is TGTGCCAGCAGCTTAGATCTTCCTGGGGCAGATACGCAGTATTTT. The chain recombines TRBV7-9 with TRBJ2-3; D gene uncertain. The CDR3 totals 15 residues. V lost 1 base, J lost 4 bases, and 12 bases lay in between. The germline V gene has CDR1 SEHNR and CDR2 FQNEAQ (reference sequence). Complete variable domain (other parts from reference TRBV7-9 and TRBJ2-3): DTGVSQNPRHKITKRGQNVTFRCDPISEHNRLYWYRQTLGQGPEFLTYFQNEAQLEKSRLLSDRFSAERPKGSFSTLEIQRTEQGDSAMYLCASSLDLPGADTQYFGPGTRLTVL.

This clonotype was detected only a few times. This chain joins TRBV7-3 and TRBJ2-1; weak D call: TRBD2 (6 bases). CDR1 is SGHTA, CDR2 FQGTGA, per germline. V lost 2 bases, J lost 0 bases, and 11 bases lay in between. This CDR3 spans 16 amino acids. CDR3 residues: CASSLAGRSSYNEQFF. The DNA for the CDR3 is TGTGCCAGCAGCTTAGCGGGAAGGAGCTCCTACAATGAGCAGTTCTTC.

This chain connects TRBV5-4 to TRBJ1-4; D is unresolved. The germline V and J ends were trimmed by 1 base and 1 base, with 14 bases remaining between them. CDR3 length equals 17 residues. Germline-derived CDR1 and CDR2 are SGHNT and YYREEE (reference sequence). The CDR3: CASSLSGYGRTNEKLFF. The CDR3 coding sequence is TGTGCCAGCAGCTTGTCTGGGTATGGACGAACTAATGAAAAACTGTTTTTT. Full variable domain (outside the CDR3, taken from reference TRBV5-4 and TRBJ1-4): ETGVTQSPTHLIKTRGQQVTLRCSSQSGHNTVSWYQQALGQGPQFIFQYYREEENGRGNFPPRFSGLQFPNYSSELNVNALELDDSALYLCASSLSGYGRTNEKLFFGSGTQLSVL.

The chain uses TRBV7-9 and TRBJ2-7; a weak D match, TRBD1 (6 bases). The CDR3 extends over 14 amino acids. CDR1 SEHNR and CDR2 FQNEAQ come from the germline V gene (reference sequence). The ends were cut back, 2 bases at V and 4 bases at J, with 12 bases in the middle. This CDR3 is CASSLLGGGYEQYF. The CDR3 nucleotides read TGTGCCAGCAGCTTACTAGGGGGTGGATACGAGCAGTACTTC. The full variable domain, completed using reference TRBV7-9 and TRBJ2-7, is DTGVSQNPRHKITKRGQNVTFRCDPISEHNRLYWYRQTLGQGPEFLTYFQNEAQLEKSRLLSDRFSAERPKGSFSTLEIQRTEQGDSAMYLCASSLLGGGYEQYFGPGTRLTVT.

This chain uses TRBV5-5 with TRBJ2-1; D is unresolved. Trimming removed 2 bases from V and 0 bases from J, with 9 bases in between. CDR1 and CDR2 from the germline V gene are SGHKS and YYEKEE (reference sequence). This CDR3 spans 15 amino acids. CDR3 in amino acids: CASSFRADSYNEQFF. The DNA of the CDR3 is TGTGCCAGCAGCTTTCGGGCAGACTCCTACAATGAGCAGTTCTTC.

The V and J genes are TRBV12-3 or TRBV12-4 and TRBJ2-1; no definite D call. The CDR3 extends over 13 amino acids. The V end was cut by 6 bases, the J end by 8 bases, with 14 bases between. CDR3 loop: CASRAYFTDEQFF. In DNA, the CDR3 is TGTGCCAGCAGGGCCTACTTTACTGATGAGCAGTTCTTC.

This clonotype has only a few counts. This sequence joins TRBV12-3 or TRBV12-4 and TRBJ2-3; 8 bases are shared with TRBD2. The CDR3 is 13 amino acids. V was pared by 4 bases and J by 5 bases, with 2 bases of the junction left unmatched. The CDR3 sequence: CASSSGGVDTQYF. DNA for the CDR3: TGTGCCAGCAGTTCGGGGGGGGTAGATACGCAGTATTTT.

Of note for this clonotype: Because it lacks the conserved phenylalanine or tryptophan at the end, this CDR3 is likely a read error. This chain links TRBV6-9 with TRBJ2-1; TRBD2 matches at 9 bases. The J call is uncertain, as TRBJ2-7 better fits the DNA end. Germline CDR1 and CDR2: MNHGY and SVAAGI. The CDR3 extends over 15 amino acids. The CDR3 spells CASSQTSGSSYGQYV. In DNA, the CDR3 is TGTGCCAGCAGTCAGACTAGCGGAAGCTCCTACGGGCAGTACGTC.

This clonotype has only a few counts. The chain combines TRBV20-1 with TRBJ2-3; D gene ambiguous. V was clipped by 3 bases and J by 4 bases, with 5 bases between them. Germline assignment: CDR1 DFQATT and CDR2 SNEGSKA (reference sequence). The length of the CDR3 is 11 residues. Here the CDR3 DNA reads TGCAGTGCTAGCGAGTCAGATACGCAGTATTTT. Its translation is CSASESDTQYF.

The gene calls are TRBV6-6 and TRBJ1-4, with TRBD1 matching over 9 bases. The CDR3 consists of 15 residues. In germline, CDR1 is MNHNY, CDR2 SVGAGI (reference sequence). V lost 6 bases, J lost 7 bases, and 9 bases stayed unmatched. The CDR3 reads CASSVTGGAGEKLFF. The CDR3 DNA sequence: TGTGCCAGCAGCGTCACAGGGGGCGCGGGTGAAAAACTGTTTTTT.

Turning to this clonotype: Mismatch with germline at one junction end may stem from a read error. V usage is TRBV20-1 and J usage is TRBJ2-5; D is possibly TRBD2 (6 bases). Germline V gene data show CDR1 as DFQATT and CDR2 as SNEGSKA (reference sequence). There are 14 residues in the CDR3. In DNA form, the CDR3 reads TGCGGTGCTAGTCCGGGACTTGGCATCGAGACCCAGTACTTC. Amino acid sequence: CGASPGLGIETQYF.